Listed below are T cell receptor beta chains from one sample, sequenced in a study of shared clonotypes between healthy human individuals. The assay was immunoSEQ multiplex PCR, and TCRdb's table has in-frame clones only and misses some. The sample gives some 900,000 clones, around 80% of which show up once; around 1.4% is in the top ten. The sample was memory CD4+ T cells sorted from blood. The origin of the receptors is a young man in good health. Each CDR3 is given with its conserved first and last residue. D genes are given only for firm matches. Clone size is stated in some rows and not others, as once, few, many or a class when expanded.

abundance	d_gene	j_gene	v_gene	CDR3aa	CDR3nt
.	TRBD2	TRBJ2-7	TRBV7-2	CASREGLAGTYEQYF	TGTGCCAGCAGGGAAGGACTAGCGGGGACCTACGAGCAGTACTTC
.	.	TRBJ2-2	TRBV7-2	CASSLARGNGELFF	TGTGCCAGCAGCTTAGCCCGCGGGAACGGGGAGCTGTTTTTT
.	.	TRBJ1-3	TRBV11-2	CASSLSSGSGNTIYF	TGTGCCAGCAGCTTATCATCAGGGTCCGGAAACACCATATATTTT
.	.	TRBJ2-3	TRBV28	CASRGQPISTDTQYF	TGTGCCAGCAGAGGACAGCCCATAAGCACAGATACGCAGTATTTT
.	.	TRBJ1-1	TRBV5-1	CASSLRAGDTEAFF	TGCGCCAGCAGCTTGAGAGCCGGGGACACTGAAGCTTTCTTT
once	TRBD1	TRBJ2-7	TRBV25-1	CASSVRQGTGYEQYF	TGTGCCAGCAGTGTCCGACAGGGAACAGGCTACGAGCAGTACTTC
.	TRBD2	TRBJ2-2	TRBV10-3	CAISGTGTSGTGELFF	TGTGCCATCAGTGGTACCGGGACTAGCGGCACCGGGGAGCTGTTTTTT
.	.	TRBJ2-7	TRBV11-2	CASSLARDWSSYEQYF	TGTGCCAGCAGCCTCGCCCGGGACTGGAGCTCCTACGAGCAGTACTTC
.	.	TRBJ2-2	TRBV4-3	CASSQDPNSPGELFF	TGCGCCAGCAGCCAAGATCCTAATTCCCCCGGGGAGCTGTTTTTT
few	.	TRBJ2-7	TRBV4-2	CASSHGGTVEQYF	TGTGCCAGCAGCCATGGGGGAACTGTCGAGCAGTACTTC
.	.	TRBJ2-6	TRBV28	CASSLTWASQIGARGAGANVLTF	TGTGCCAGCAGTCTCACCTGGGCATCACAAATAGGGGCAAGGGGTGCTGGGGCCAACGTCCTGACTTTC